These T cell receptor beta chains were read from a single sample in a study of blood T cell repertoires in COVID-19. Some clones are missing from TCRdb's copy, which holds only in-frame ones; the method was immunoSEQ multiplex PCR. Of around 130,000 clones listed, about nine tenths are singletons. Input material: peripheral blood. Receptors originate from a human donor with COVID-19, enrolled during active disease. The donor label of this sample is uncertain. The CDR3 runs from the conserved cysteine through the conserved F or W. A D gene is named only where the DNA matches it firmly. Size is omitted from some rows. Given values are once, few, many or a class for expanded clones.

clone_size	v_call	d_call	j_call	cdr3_aa	cdr3_nt
.	TRBV5-1	TRBD2	TRBJ2-1	CASSPGTSGGPGVF	TGCGCCAGCAGCCCTGGGACTAGCGGGGGCCCAGGGGTCTTC
.	TRBV19	TRBD1	TRBJ2-5	CASSIDLTGGVFVETQYF	TGTGCCAGTAGTATAGATCTGACAGGGGGCGTCTTTGTGGAGACCCAGTACTTC
.	TRBV10-2	.	TRBJ2-5	CASSPTGGETQYF	TGCGCCAGCAGTCCTACCGGCGGGGAGACCCAGTACTTC
.	TRBV5-1	.	TRBJ2-3	CASSRVSPNTDTQYF	TGCGCCAGCAGCCGAGTGTCACCTAACACAGATACGCAGTATTTT
.	TRBV6-5	TRBD1	TRBJ1-1	CASMPGQGVPEAFF	TGTGCCAGCATGCCGGGACAGGGTGTACCCGAAGCTTTCTTT
.	TRBV13	TRBD1	TRBJ1-1	CASSPRTGVNTEAFF	TGTGCCAGCAGCCCAAGGACAGGGGTGAACACTGAAGCTTTCTTT
.	TRBV19	TRBD1	TRBJ1-4	CASISTTGSGEKLFF	TGTGCCAGTATCAGTACGACAGGGTCTGGTGAAAAACTGTTTTTT
.	TRBV2	TRBD1	TRBJ2-7	CASLMDRGNEQYF	TGTGCCAGTTTAATGGACAGGGGCAACGAGCAGTACTTC
.	TRBV19	TRBD1	TRBJ2-1	CASSRGRGQGSNEQFF	TGTGCCAGTAGCCGAGGGAGGGGACAGGGGAGTAATGAGCAGTTCTTC
.	TRBV2	.	TRBJ2-7	CASSEVGGGLREQYF	TGTGCCAGCAGTGAGGTTGGCGGAGGATTGAGGGAGCAGTACTTC
.	TRBV28	.	TRBJ2-7	CASSKTGTSSYEQYF	TGTGCCAGCAGTAAGACAGGCACCAGCTCCTACGAGCAGTACTTC
.	TRBV29-1	TRBD1	TRBJ2-7	CSAPEEPDRASYEQYF	TGCAGCGCCCCTGAAGAGCCCGACAGGGCCTCCTACGAGCAGTACTTC
.	TRBV2	TRBD1	TRBJ2-3	CASSQGASNTQYF	TGTGCCAGCAGTCAGGGGGCCTCCAATACGCAGTATTTT
.	TRBV5-1	.	TRBJ1-5	CASSPSVGGQPQHF	TGCGCCAGCAGCCCTTCCGTGGGGGGTCAGCCCCAGCATTTT
.	TRBV2	TRBD1	TRBJ2-5	CASSIDLPGTGSTQYF	TGTGCCAGCAGTATCGACCTCCCCGGGACAGGGTCGACCCAGTACTTC
.	TRBV7-2	.	TRBJ2-7	CASSLIADSGEQYF	TGTGCCAGCAGCCTGATAGCGGATTCTGGCGAGCAGTACTTC
few	TRBV14	TRBD2	TRBJ2-7	CASSPYGLAGGREQYF	TGTGCCAGCAGCCCATACGGACTAGCGGGAGGGCGCGAGCAGTACTTC
.	TRBV2	.	TRBJ1-1	CASNFKPGGTEAFF	TGTGCCAGCAATTTCAAACCGGGTGGGACTGAAGCTTTCTTT
.	TRBV6-1	.	TRBJ1-5	CASSDEQGFGQPQHF	TGTGCCAGCAGTGACGAACAGGGATTCGGACAGCCCCAGCATTTT
.	TRBV10-2	.	TRBJ1-6	CASREGGPLHF	TGCGCCAGCAGAGAGGGCGGACCCCTCCACTTT
.	TRBV4-2	TRBD2	TRBJ2-5	CASSQGLAGGIEETQYF	TGTGCCAGCAGCCAAGGACTAGCGGGGGGAATCGAAGAGACCCAGTACTTC
.	TRBV18	.	TRBJ2-1	CASSLEGLVRNEQFF	TGTGCCAGCTCCCTGGAGGGTCTCGTCAGGAATGAGCAGTTCTTC
.	TRBV9	TRBD2	TRBJ2-1	CASSVAGGGGAAEDEQFF	TGTGCCAGCAGCGTAGCGGGGGGCGGGGGGGCCGCGGAGGATGAGCAGTTCTTC
.	TRBV5-1	TRBD1	TRBJ1-1	CASSGRGALRTRAFF	TGCGCCAGCTCAGGCAGGGGGGCCCTCCGAACTAGAGCTTTCTTT
.	TRBV4-1	.	TRBJ2-5	CASSQVGLLGGETQYF	TGCGCCAGCAGCCAAGTCGGTCTCTTAGGGGGAGAGACCCAGTACTTC
.	TRBV5-4	.	TRBJ2-3	CASSSTGPLGGSQYF	TGTGCCAGCAGTTCGACAGGGCCGCTGGGGGGATCGCAGTATTTT
.	TRBV12-3/TRBV12-4	.	TRBJ1-1	CASSQGEETEAFF	TGTGCCAGCAGCCAAGGGGAGGAAACTGAAGCTTTCTTT
.	TRBV6-5	.	TRBJ1-6	CASISQSGGNSPLHF	TGTGCCAGCATTTCGCAGTCAGGTGGGAATTCACCCCTCCACTTT
once	TRBV27	TRBD1	TRBJ1-2	CASSPRQGGVGYTF	TGTGCCAGCAGTCCCAGACAGGGGGGGGTTGGCTACACCTTC
.	TRBV9	TRBD2	TRBJ2-2	CASRPTGGAYGELFF	TGTGCCAGCAGACCCACCGGGGGGGCCTACGGGGAGCTGTTTTTT
.	TRBV7-6	TRBD1	TRBJ2-7	CASSLAGQGGYEQYF	TGTGCCAGCAGCTTAGCGGGACAGGGTGGGTACGAGCAGTACTTC
.	TRBV7-9	.	TRBJ2-5	CASSFAGETQYF	TGTGCCAGCAGCTTCGCGGGGGAGACCCAGTACTTC
.	TRBV2	TRBD1	TRBJ1-5	CASTQGQGLGPQHF	TGTGCCAGCACCCAAGGACAGGGGCTGGGTCCCCAGCATTTT
.	TRBV11-3	TRBD1	TRBJ1-1	CASRQTGAPEAFF	TGTGCCAGCAGACAGACAGGGGCGCCAGAAGCTTTCTTT
.	TRBV30	.	TRBJ2-3	CAWAGTDTQYF	TGTGCCTGGGCCGGGACAGATACGCAGTATTTT
.	TRBV3-1/TRBV3-2	.	TRBJ2-7	CASSQANQYEQYF	TGTGCCAGCAGCCAAGCTAACCAATACGAGCAGTACTTC
.	TRBV29-1	.	TRBJ2-3	CSALETDTQYF	TGCAGCGCCCTGGAGACAGATACGCAGTATTTT
.	TRBV6-5	.	TRBJ1-3	CASREGTGNTIYF	TGTGCCAGCAGAGAGGGTACCGGAAACACCATATATTTT
.	TRBV30	TRBD1	TRBJ1-2	CAWGDRGLGYTF	TGTGCCTGGGGGGACAGGGGGCTTGGCTACACCTTC
.	TRBV18	TRBD1	TRBJ2-1	CASSPPGQGAGHEQFF	TGTGCCAGCTCACCTCCTGGACAGGGGGCGGGCCATGAGCAGTTCTTC
.	TRBV6-2/TRBV6-3	.	TRBJ2-1	CASSYSSQYNEQFF	TGTGCCAGCAGTTACTCGTCACAGTACAATGAGCAGTTCTTC
few	TRBV6-5	.	TRBJ1-4	CASSLDRNNEKLFF	TGTGCCAGCAGCCTTGACAGAAATAATGAAAAACTGTTTTTT
once	TRBV6-5	TRBD1	TRBJ1-1	CASSYARGIGTEAFF	TGTGCCAGCAGTTACGCCAGGGGGATCGGGACTGAAGCTTTCTTT